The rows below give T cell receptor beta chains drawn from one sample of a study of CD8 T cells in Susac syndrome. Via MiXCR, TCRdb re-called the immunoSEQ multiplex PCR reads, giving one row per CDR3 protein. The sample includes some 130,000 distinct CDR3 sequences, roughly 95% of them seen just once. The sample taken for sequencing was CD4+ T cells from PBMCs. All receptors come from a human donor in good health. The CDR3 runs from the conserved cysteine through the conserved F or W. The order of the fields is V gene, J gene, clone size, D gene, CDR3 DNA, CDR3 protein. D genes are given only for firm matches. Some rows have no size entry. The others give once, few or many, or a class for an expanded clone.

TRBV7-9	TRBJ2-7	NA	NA	TGTGCCAGCGGGGAAACCTACGAGCAGTACTTC	CASGETYEQYF
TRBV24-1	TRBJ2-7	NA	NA	TGTGCCACCAGTACGGACAGAAGCTACGAGCAGTACTTC	CATSTDRSYEQYF
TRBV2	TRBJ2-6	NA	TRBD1	TGTGCCAGCAGCCGGGACAGGATCCTCTCTGGGGCCAACGTCCTGACTTTC	CASSRDRILSGANVLTF
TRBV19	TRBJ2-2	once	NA	TGTGCCAGTAGTATAGCCCCCAACACCGGGGAGCTGTTTTTT	CASSIAPNTGELFF
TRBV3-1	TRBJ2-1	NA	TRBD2	TGTGCCAGCAGCCTCGCGGGAGGGGACAATGAGCAGTTCTTC	CASSLAGGDNEQFF
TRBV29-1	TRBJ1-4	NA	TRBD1	TGCAGCGTTGGGGGGACAGGGAGTAATGAAAAACTGTTTTTT	CSVGGTGSNEKLFF
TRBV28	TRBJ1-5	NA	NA	TGTGCCAGCAGTCCCGCAGCCCCGGGGCCCCAGCATTTT	CASSPAAPGPQHF
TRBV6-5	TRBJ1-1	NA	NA	TGTGCCAGCAGTTACTCGGAACGTGGCCCAGAAGCTTTCTTT	CASSYSERGPEAFF
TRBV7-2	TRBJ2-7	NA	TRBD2	TGTGCCAGCAGCTTAGTGGGACTAGCGGGAGGTTTTTCCTACGAGCAGTACTTC	CASSLVGLAGGFSYEQYF
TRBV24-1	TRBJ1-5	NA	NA	TGTGCCACCAGTGATTCCGGGACACCGATTCCGGAACCCCAGCATTTT	CATSDSGTPIPEPQHF
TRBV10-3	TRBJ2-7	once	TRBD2	TGTGCCATAGGACTAGCGGGAGTGGGTGAGCAGTACTTC	CAIGLAGVGEQYF
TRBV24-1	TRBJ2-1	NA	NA	TGTGCCACCAGTGACTCCGTGAGGGGTGAGCAGTTCTTC	CATSDSVRGEQFF
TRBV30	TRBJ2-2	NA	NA	TGTGCCTGGCGGCCCAACACCGGGGAGCTGTTTTTT	CAWRPNTGELFF
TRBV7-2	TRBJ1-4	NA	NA	TGTGCCAGCAGCTTAGCATCTCTCGCTAATGAAAAACTGTTTTTT	CASSLASLANEKLFF
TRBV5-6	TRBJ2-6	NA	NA	TGTGCCAGCAGCCCCAAAAGATCTGGGGCCAACGTCCTGACTTTC	CASSPKRSGANVLTF
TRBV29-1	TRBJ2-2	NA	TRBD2	TGCAGCGTGCAGACTAGCGGGAGATACACCGGGGAGCTGTTTTTT	CSVQTSGRYTGELFF
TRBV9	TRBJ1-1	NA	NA	TGTGCCAGCAGCGTAGAGGCCACTGAAGCTTTCTTT	CASSVEATEAFF
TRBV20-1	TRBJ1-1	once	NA	TGCAGTGTGGGGGAAGGGACGAGGACTGAAGCTTTCTTT	CSVGEGTRTEAFF
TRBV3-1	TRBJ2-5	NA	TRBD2	TGTGCCAGCAGCCTATTAGCGGGAGTGCAAGAGACCCAGTACTTC	CASSLLAGVQETQYF
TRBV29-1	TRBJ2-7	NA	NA	TGCAGCGAACCAAAAGGGGGACACACTGCCTACGAGCAGTACTTC	CSEPKGGHTAYEQYF
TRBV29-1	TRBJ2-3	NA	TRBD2	TGCAGCGTGACGGGACTAGCGGGGTTTACAGATACGCAGTATTTT	CSVTGLAGFTDTQYF
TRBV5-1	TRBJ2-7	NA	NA	TGCGCCAGCAGCTTGGTACCAGGAGTTTCCTACGAGCAGTACTTC	CASSLVPGVSYEQYF
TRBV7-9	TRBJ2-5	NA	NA	TGTGCCAGCAGGCCCGACTCGAAACAAGAGACCCAGTACTTC	CASRPDSKQETQYF
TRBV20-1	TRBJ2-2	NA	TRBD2	TGCAGTGCTAGAGATGTAGCGGGAGTCCCCGGGGAGCTGTTTTTT	CSARDVAGVPGELFF
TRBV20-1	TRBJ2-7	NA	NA	TGCAGTGCTAGAGGTGGGACCCGTGACGAGCAGTACTTC	CSARGGTRDEQYF
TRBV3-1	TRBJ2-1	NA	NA	TGTGCCAGCAGCCAAGGGGACTACAATGAGCAGTTCTTC	CASSQGDYNEQFF
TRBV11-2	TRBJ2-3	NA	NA	TGTGCCAGCACAAAGGACGGTCATACGCAGTATTTT	CASTKDGHTQYF
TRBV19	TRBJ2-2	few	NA	TGTGCCAGTAGACAGCTCACCGGGGAGCTGTTTTTT	CASRQLTGELFF
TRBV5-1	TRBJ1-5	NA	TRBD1	TGCGCCAGCAGCAGGACAGGGGGGTTGGAGCCCCAGCATTTT	CASSRTGGLEPQHF
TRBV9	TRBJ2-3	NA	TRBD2	TGTGCCAGCAGCGTAGCGGCGGGAGCGGCAGATACGCAGTATTTT	CASSVAAGAADTQYF
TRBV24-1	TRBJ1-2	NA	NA	TGTGCCACCAGTGATGGGGTTAGCTATGGCTACACCTTC	CATSDGVSYGYTF
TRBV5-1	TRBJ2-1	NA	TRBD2	TGCGCCAGCAGCTGGGGGGGTAATGAGCAGTTCTTC	CASSWGGNEQFF
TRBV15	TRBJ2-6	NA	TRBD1	TGTGCCACCAGCGGCAGACAGGGAGCAATTGGGGCCAACGTCCTGACTTTC	CATSGRQGAIGANVLTF
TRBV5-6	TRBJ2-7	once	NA	TGTGCCAGCAGCTTGGTATCTAGCTACGAGCAGTACTTC	CASSLVSSYEQYF
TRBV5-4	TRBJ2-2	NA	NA	TGTGCCAGCAGCCTGGGACCACAACTAGGGGAGCTGTTTTTT	CASSLGPQLGELFF
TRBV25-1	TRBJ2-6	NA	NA	TGTGCCAGCAGTGCAGGCCTACGGGGACGGCCCTCTGGGGCCAACGTCCTGACTTTC	CASSAGLRGRPSGANVLTF
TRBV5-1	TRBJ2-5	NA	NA	TGCGCCAGCAGAACAGTACTACAAGAGACCCAGTACTTC	CASRTVLQETQYF
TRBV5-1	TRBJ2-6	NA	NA	TGCGCCAGCAGCTTGGACTTGAGCTCTGGGGCCAACGTCCTGACTTTC	CASSLDLSSGANVLTF
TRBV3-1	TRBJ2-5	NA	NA	TGTGCCAGCAGCCAAGAATCCTACCCCTCCCTCGGTCTATTCCAAGAGACCCAGTACTTC	CASSQESYPSLGLFQETQYF
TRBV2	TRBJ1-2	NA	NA	TGTGCCAGCAGCAAGACAGAGCCCCTCTATGGCTACACCTTC	CASSKTEPLYGYTF
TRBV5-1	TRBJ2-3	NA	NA	TGCGCCAGCAAGAACGGTATCGGGGATACGCAGTATTTT	CASKNGIGDTQYF
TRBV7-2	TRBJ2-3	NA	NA	TGTGCCAGCAGCTTAGGGTTGGGCACAGATACGCAGTATTTT	CASSLGLGTDTQYF
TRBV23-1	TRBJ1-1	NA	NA	TGCGCCAGCAGTTCCAGCGACTGGAACACTGAAGCTTTCTTT	CASSSSDWNTEAFF
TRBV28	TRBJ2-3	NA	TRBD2	TGTGCCAGCAGTACCTCTTTTTCACTAGCGGGGACCACAGATACGCAGTATTTT	CASSTSFSLAGTTDTQYF
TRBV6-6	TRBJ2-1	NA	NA	TGTGCCAGCAGTTACCCCGAGGTGCGCGAGCAGTTCTTC	CASSYPEVREQFF
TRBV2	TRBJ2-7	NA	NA	TGTGCCAGCAGGTCCGCCGTGGGCGAGCAGTACTTC	CASRSAVGEQYF
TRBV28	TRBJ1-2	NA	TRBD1	TGTGCCAGCACCGTAGAGACAGGGGGTGGCTATGGCTACACCTTC	CASTVETGGGYGYTF
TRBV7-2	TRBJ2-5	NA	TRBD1	TGTGCCAGCAGCTTAGTGGGCAGGGGGCCCCCGTGGGAGACCCAGTACTTC	CASSLVGRGPPWETQYF
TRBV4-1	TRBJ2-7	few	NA	TGCGCCAGCAGCCAGGGGAGGGGGCTGAGCTACGAGCAGTACTTC	CASSQGRGLSYEQYF
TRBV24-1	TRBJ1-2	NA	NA	TGTGCCACCAGTGATTTGCAAGGTGGCTACACCTTC	CATSDLQGGYTF
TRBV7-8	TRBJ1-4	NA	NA	TGTGCCAGCAGCTCGGACATCTTAACGGGGAAACTGTTTTTT	CASSSDILTGKLFF
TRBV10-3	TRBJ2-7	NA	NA	TGTGCCATCAGAGACCGAGAAAGTGTTGAGCAGTACTTC	CAIRDRESVEQYF
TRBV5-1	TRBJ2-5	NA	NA	TGCGCCAGCAGCTTGGTGCAGGGGTATGGAGAGACCCAGTACTTC	CASSLVQGYGETQYF
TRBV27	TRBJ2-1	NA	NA	TGTGCCAGCAGTTCGATAGCGCACTCCTACAATGAGCAGTTCTTC	CASSSIAHSYNEQFF
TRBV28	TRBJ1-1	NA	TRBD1	TGTGCCAGCAGACGCTCCTTGACAGGGGGGAACACTGAAGCTTTCTTT	CASRRSLTGGNTEAFF